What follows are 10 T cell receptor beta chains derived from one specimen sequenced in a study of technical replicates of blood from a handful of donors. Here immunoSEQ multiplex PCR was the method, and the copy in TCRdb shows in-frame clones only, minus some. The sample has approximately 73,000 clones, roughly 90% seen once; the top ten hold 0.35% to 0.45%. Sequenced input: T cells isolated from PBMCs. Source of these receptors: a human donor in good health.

The CDR3 nucleotides are TGTGCCAGCAGCTTAGTGGGGGGGAGCACCTACGAGCAGTACTTC. As protein: CASSLVGGSTYEQYF. The chain uses TRBV7-2 and TRBJ2-7, with 7 bases aligning to TRBD2. The length of the CDR3 is 15 residues. V shed 1 base, J shed 2 bases, and the junction held 5 bases outside the gene matches. Germline loops: CDR1 SGHTA, CDR2 FQGNSA.

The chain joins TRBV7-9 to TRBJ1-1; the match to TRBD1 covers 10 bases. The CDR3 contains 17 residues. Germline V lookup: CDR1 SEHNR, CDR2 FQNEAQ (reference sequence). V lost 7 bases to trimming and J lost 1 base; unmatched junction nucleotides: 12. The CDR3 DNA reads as TGTGCCAGCAACCCGGGACAGGGGAGGCCAGGGAACACTGAAGCTTTCTTT. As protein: CASNPGQGRPGNTEAFF.

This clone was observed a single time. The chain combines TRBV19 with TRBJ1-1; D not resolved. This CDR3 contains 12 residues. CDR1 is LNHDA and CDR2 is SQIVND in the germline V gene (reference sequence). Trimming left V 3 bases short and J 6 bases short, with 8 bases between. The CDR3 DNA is TGTGCCAGTAGTATGGAGTCTCCTGAAGCTTTCTTT. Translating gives CASSMESPEAFF.

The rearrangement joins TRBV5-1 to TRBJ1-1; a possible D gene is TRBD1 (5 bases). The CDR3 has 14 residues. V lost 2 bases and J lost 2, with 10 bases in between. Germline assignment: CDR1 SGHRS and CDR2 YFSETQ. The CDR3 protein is CASSLRTSNTEAFF. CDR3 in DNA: TGCGCCAGCAGCTTACGGACATCTAACACTGAAGCTTTCTTT.

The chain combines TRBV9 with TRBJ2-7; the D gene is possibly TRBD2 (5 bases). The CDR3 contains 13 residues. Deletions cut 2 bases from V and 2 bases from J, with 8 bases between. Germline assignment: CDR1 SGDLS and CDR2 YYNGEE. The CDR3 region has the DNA TGTGCCAGCAGCGTTTCTAGCCCCTACGAGCAGTACTTC. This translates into CASSVSSPYEQYF.

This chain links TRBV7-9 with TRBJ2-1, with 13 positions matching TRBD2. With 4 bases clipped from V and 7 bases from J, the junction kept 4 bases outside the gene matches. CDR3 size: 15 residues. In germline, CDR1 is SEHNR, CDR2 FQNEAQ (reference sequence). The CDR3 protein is CASSSGLAGVNEQFF. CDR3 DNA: TGTGCCAGCAGCTCCGGACTAGCGGGAGTTAATGAGCAGTTCTTC.

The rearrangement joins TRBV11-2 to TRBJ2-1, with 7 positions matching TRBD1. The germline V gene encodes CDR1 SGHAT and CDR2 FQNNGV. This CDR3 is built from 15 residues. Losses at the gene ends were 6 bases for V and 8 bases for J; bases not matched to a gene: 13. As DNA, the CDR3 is TGTGCCAGCAGTCTTAAAGGGACAGCTAACGATGAGCAGTTCTTC. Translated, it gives CASSLKGTANDEQFF.

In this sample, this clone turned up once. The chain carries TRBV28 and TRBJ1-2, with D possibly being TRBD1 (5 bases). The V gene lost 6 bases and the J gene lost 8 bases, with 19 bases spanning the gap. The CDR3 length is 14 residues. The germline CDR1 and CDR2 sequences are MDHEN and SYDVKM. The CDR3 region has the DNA TGTGCCAGCAGCTTGATCCCAGGGTTAGAGGGCTACACCTTC. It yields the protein CASSLIPGLEGYTF.

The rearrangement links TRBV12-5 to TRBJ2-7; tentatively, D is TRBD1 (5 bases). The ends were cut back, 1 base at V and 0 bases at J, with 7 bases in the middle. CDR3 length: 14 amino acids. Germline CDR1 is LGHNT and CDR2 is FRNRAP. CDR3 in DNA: TGTGCTAGTGGTTTGGGGCAGGGCTCCTACGAGCAGTACTTC. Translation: CASGLGQGSYEQYF.

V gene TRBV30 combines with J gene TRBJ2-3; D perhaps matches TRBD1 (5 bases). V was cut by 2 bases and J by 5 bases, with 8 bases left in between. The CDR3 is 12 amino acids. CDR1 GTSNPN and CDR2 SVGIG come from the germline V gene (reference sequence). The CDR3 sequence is CAWSQGRDTQYF. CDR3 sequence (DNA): TGTGCCTGGAGTCAGGGAAGAGATACGCAGTATTTT. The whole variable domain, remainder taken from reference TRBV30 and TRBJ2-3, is SQTIHQWPATLVQPVGSPLSLECTVEGTSNPNLYWYRQAAGRGLQLLFYSVGIGQISSEVPQNLSASRPQDRQFILSSKKLLLSDSGFYLCAWSQGRDTQYFGPGTRLTVL.